This entry is about one T cell receptor beta chain. The antigen remains undetermined. In the PCR, 60 Vbeta and 13 Jbeta primers were used. Sequencing was performed with immunoSEQ multiplex PCR; in TCRdb, only in-frame clones are kept and a portion is missing. The sample contains approximately 200,000 clones, under 90% of which appear only once. This sample was taken from a study of cytomegalovirus exposure and HLA in healthy donors. General observations from the study: Earlier findings revealed that most TCR beta V segments proved productive either about 87% or about 30% of the time.

Although they were nominally healthy when sampled, donors likely had unrecorded immune exposures. The CDR3 spans 17 residues. Trimming removed 4 bases at V and 4 bases at J, with 17 bases between. Looked up from germline, CDR1 is LGHNA and CDR2 is YSLEER. This sequence joins TRBV4-3 and TRBJ2-6; TRBD1 might be the D (6 bases). Sequencing input: PBMCs. This receptor was obtained from a human donor in good health. The CDR3 DNA is TGCGCCAGCAGCCCAACAGGGACGAGCTCCGGGGCCAACGTCCTGACTTTC. Protein: CASSPTGTSSGANVLTF.